The clone carrying this T cell receptor (beta chain) was picked up many times. This sample was taken from a study of Graves' ophthalmopathy and Graves' hyperthyroidism. Amplification targeted the TCR beta CDR3 regions, with RNA transcripts as the source material. HTBI-primed RT-PCR formed the first round, and a multiplex PCR formed the second. MiXCR, run by TCRdb on the multiplex PCR reads, gives a single entry per CDR3 protein. Among approximately 460,000 distinct CDR3 sequences listed, 13% to 15% were seen once. Germline CDR1 and CDR2: LGHDT and YNNKEL (reference sequence). V lost 1 base and J lost 6, with 6 bases in between. The CDR3 has 12 residues. Moderate-to-severe activity, with CAS ≥3, NOSPECS ≥4 and duration under 3 months, characterized the donors with ophthalmopathy.

The specimen was blood. The chain combines TRBV3-1 with TRBJ1-1; D is uncertain. This TCR was sampled from a woman younger than 45 with Graves' ophthalmopathy. The CDR3 loop is CASSQVSAEAFF. As DNA, the CDR3 is TGTGCCAGCAGCCAAGTCTCCGCTGAAGCTTTCTTT.